A selection of T cell receptor beta chains follows, all from one sample in a study of blood T cell repertoires in COVID-19. The protocol was immunoSEQ multiplex PCR, while the TCRdb copy is restricted to in-frame clones and leaves out a portion. This table holds around 270,000 clones, about 85% found once. The specimen was peripheral blood. The receptor source for this set is a human donor with COVID-19, enrolled during active disease. The donor label of this sample is uncertain. Both conserved end residues are part of each CDR3. The D gene is left open where the match is weak. A clone size is listed for some rows: how often the clone was seen (once, few, many), or a class if it is expanded.

d_gene	abundance	j_gene	v_gene	CDR3nt	CDR3aa
TRBD1	-	TRBJ1-3	TRBV7-9	TGTGCCAGCAGCTTCAGAACAGGGGACTCCGGAAACACCATATATTTT	CASSFRTGDSGNTIYF
TRBD1	-	TRBJ2-5	TRBV4-1	TGCGCCAGCAGCCCCCGGGCAGGGGGAGAGACCCAGTACTTC	CASSPRAGGETQYF
-	-	TRBJ1-4	TRBV5-1	TGCGCCAGCAGCTTGGAGAGGGGAGGATCGGCTAATGAAAAACTGTTTTTT	CASSLERGGSANEKLFF
-	-	TRBJ1-1	TRBV29-1	TGCAGCACAACAGGCCCGACCACTGAAGCTTTCTTT	CSTTGPTTEAFF
-	-	TRBJ1-2	TRBV4-3	TGCGCCAGCAGCCTGATCCCTCCCCAGGGTGGCTACACCTTC	CASSLIPPQGGYTF
TRBD2	-	TRBJ2-5	TRBV24-1	TGTGCCACCCGTGGGGAGGGGGGGCTAGCGGGAGGAGTCCAAGAGACCCAGTACTTC	CATRGEGGLAGGVQETQYF
TRBD1	-	TRBJ1-2	TRBV29-1	TGCAGCGTTGGTGTTGGTGGACAGGGGGAAGGAGGCTACACCTTC	CSVGVGGQGEGGYTF
-	-	TRBJ1-1	TRBV30	TGTGCCTGGAGTGTATGGAGGAGCGACACTGAAGCTTTCTTT	CAWSVWRSDTEAFF
TRBD2	-	TRBJ2-3	TRBV30	TGTGCCTGGAGTGTCGGGGCGGGAGCTGGCACAGATACGCAGTATTTT	CAWSVGAGAGTDTQYF
-	-	TRBJ1-4	TRBV5-6	TGTGCCAGCAGCTTGGTACAGACTAATGAAAAACTGTTTTTT	CASSLVQTNEKLFF
TRBD2	few	TRBJ2-1	TRBV3-1/TRBV3-2	TGTGCCAGCAGCCCTCGACTAGCGGGAGGCCCAGTCTTC	CASSPRLAGGPVF
-	-	TRBJ2-1	TRBV19	TGTGCCACTCGAGGCGAATCCTACAATGAGCAGTTCTTC	CATRGESYNEQFF
-	once	TRBJ2-2	TRBV29-1	TGCAGCGGAGGACAGCCGAACACCGGGGAGCTGTTTTTT	CSGGQPNTGELFF
-	-	TRBJ2-7	TRBV6-6	TGTGCCAGCAGAAACTCGCCGGAGAGCTCCTACGAGCAGTACTTC	CASRNSPESSYEQYF
-	once	TRBJ2-1	TRBV2	TGTGCGAATCGGAGGGATTTAGGGAATGAGCAGTTCTTC	CANRRDLGNEQFF
-	-	TRBJ2-5	TRBV4-3	TGCGCCAGCAGCCAAGGCAGGGGCATAGAGACCCAGTACTTC	CASSQGRGIETQYF
-	-	TRBJ1-1	TRBV5-1	TGCGCCAGCAGCCGGTCGGGGGGACCGTTGAACACTGAAGCTTTCTTT	CASSRSGGPLNTEAFF